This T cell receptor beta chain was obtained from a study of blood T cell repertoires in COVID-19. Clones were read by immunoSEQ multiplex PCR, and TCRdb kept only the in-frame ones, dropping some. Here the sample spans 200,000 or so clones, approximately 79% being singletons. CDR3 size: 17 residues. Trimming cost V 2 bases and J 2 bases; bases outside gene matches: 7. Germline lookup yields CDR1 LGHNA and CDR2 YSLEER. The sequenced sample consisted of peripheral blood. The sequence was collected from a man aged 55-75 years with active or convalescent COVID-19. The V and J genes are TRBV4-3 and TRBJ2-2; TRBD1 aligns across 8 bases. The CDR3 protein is CASSQSGGRGNTGELFF. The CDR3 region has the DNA TGCGCCAGCAGCCAATCAGGGGGCAGGGGAAACACCGGGGAGCTGTTTTTT.